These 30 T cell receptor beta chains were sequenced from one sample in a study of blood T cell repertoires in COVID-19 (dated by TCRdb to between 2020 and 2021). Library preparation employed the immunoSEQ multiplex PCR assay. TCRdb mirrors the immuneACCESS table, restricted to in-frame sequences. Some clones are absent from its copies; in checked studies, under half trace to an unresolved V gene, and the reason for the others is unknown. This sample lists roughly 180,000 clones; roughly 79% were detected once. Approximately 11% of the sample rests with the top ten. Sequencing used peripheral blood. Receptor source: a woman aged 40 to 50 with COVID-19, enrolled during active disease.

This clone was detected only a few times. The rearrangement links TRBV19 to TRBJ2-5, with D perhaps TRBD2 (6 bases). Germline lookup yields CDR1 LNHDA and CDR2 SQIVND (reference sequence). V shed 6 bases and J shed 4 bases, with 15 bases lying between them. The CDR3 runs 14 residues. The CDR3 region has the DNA TGTGCCAGTAGGCCCCGTGCGGGGCTAGAGACCCAGTACTTC. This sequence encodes CASRPRAGLETQYF.

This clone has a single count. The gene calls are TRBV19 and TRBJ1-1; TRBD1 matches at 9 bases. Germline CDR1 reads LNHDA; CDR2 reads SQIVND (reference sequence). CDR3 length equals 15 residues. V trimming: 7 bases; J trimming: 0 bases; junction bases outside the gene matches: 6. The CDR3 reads CASIGGQGLNTEAFF. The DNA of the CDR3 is TGTGCCAGTATAGGGGGACAGGGACTGAACACTGAAGCTTTCTTT.

CDR3 residues: CATSYGFSYTF. The CDR3 region has the DNA TGTGCCACCTCTTACGGTTTTAGCTACACCTTC. J is TRBJ1-2 and V is TRBV6-5; D is ambiguous. The CDR3 length is 11 residues. Between the trimmed V and J ends, which lost 10 bases and 9 bases, there was a span of 15 bases. Germline CDR1 is MNHEY and CDR2 is SVGAGI.

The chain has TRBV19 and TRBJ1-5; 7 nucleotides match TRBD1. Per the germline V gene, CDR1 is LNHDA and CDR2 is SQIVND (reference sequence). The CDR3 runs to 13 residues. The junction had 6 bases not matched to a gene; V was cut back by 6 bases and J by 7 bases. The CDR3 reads CASSWQGEQPQHF. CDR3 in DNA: TGTGCCAGTAGCTGGCAGGGGGAACAGCCCCAGCATTTT.

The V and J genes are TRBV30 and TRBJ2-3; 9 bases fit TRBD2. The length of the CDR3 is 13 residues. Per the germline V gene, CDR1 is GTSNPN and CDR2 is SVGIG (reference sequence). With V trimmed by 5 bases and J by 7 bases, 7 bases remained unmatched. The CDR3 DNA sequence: TGTGCCTGGGCGGGGGGGACCCCCAATACGCAGTATTTT. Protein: CAWAGGTPNTQYF. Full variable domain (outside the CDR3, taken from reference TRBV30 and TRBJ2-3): SQTIHQWPATLVQPVGSPLSLECTVEGTSNPNLYWYRQAAGRGLQLLFYSVGIGQISSEVPQNLSASRPQDRQFILSSKKLLLSDSGFYLCAWAGGTPNTQYFGPGTRLTVL.

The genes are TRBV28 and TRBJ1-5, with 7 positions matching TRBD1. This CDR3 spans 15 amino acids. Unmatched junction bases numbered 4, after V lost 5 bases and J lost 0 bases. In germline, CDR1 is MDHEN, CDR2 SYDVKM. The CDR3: CASSRQGYSNQPQHF. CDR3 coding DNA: TGTGCCAGCAGTCGACAGGGATATAGCAATCAGCCCCAGCATTTT.

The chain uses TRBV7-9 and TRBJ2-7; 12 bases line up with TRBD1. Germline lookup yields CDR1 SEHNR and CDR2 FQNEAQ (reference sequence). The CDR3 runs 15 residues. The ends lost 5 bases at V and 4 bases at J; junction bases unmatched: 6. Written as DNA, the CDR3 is TGTGCCAGCAGCGCCCGGGACAGGGGGCGGTACGAGCAGTACTTC. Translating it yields CASSARDRGRYEQYF. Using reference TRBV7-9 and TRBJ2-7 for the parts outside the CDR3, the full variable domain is DTGVSQNPRHKITKRGQNVTFRCDPISEHNRLYWYRQTLGQGPEFLTYFQNEAQLEKSRLLSDRFSAERPKGSFSTLEIQRTEQGDSAMYLCASSARDRGRYEQYFGPGTRLTVT.

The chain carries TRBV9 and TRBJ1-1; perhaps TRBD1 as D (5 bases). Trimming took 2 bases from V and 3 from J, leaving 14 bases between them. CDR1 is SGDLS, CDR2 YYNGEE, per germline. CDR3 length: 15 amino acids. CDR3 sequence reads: CASSVLPGGDTEAFF. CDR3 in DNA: TGTGCCAGCAGCGTCCTTCCCGGGGGAGACACTGAAGCTTTCTTT.

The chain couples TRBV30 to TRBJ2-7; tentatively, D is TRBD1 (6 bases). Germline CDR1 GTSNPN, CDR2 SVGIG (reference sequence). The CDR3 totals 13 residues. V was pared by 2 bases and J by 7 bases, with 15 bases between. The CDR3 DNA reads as TGTGCCTGGAGTTTACAGGGAACTGGAGAGCAGTACTTC. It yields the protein CAWSLQGTGEQYF. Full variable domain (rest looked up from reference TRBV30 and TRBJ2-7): SQTIHQWPATLVQPVGSPLSLECTVEGTSNPNLYWYRQAAGRGLQLLFYSVGIGQISSEVPQNLSASRPQDRQFILSSKKLLLSDSGFYLCAWSLQGTGEQYFGPGTRLTVT.

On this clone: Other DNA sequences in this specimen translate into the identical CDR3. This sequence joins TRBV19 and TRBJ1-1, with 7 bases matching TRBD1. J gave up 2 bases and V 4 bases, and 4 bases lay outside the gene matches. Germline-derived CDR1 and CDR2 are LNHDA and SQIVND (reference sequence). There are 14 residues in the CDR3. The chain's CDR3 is CASSRQGANTEAFF. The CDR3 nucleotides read TGTGCCAGTAGTAGACAGGGAGCAAACACTGAAGCTTTCTTT.

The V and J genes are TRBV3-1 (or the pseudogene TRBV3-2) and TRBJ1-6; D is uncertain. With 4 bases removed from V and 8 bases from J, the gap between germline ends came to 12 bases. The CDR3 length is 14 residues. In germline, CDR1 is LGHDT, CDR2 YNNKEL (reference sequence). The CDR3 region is CASSPSNSYSPLHF. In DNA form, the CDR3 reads TGTGCCAGCAGCCCGAGTAATTCCTATTCACCCCTCCACTTT.

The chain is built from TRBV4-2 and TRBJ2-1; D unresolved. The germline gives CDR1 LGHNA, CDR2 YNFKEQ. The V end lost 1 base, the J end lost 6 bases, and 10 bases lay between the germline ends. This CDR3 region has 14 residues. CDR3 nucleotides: TGTGCCAGCAGCCAAGGCTTCGGGTTCAATGAGCAGTTCTTC. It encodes CASSQGFGFNEQFF.

The chain's CDR3 is CASSLDTGDYGYTF. CDR3 sequence (DNA): TGTGCCAGCAGCCTGGACACAGGGGACTATGGCTACACCTTC. The rearrangement joins TRBV5-5 to TRBJ1-2, with 7 bases lining up with TRBD1. The length of the CDR3 is 14 residues. J gave up 3 bases and V 4 bases, and 6 bases lay outside the gene matches. Germline V gene lookup returns CDR1 SGHKS and CDR2 YYEKEE (reference sequence). Filled out from reference TRBV5-5 and TRBJ1-2, the complete variable domain reads DAGVTQSPTHLIKTRGQQVTLRCSPISGHKSVSWYQQVLGQGPQFIFQYYEKEERGRGNFPDRFSARQFPNYSSELNVNALLLGDSALYLCASSLDTGDYGYTFGSGTRLTVV.

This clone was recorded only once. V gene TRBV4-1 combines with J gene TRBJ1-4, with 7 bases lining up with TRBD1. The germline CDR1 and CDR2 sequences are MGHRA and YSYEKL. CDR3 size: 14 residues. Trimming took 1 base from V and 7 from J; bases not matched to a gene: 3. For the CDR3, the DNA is TGCGCCAGCAGCCAAGGGCAGGGGGGTGAAAAACTGTTTTTT. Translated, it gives CASSQGQGGEKLFF.

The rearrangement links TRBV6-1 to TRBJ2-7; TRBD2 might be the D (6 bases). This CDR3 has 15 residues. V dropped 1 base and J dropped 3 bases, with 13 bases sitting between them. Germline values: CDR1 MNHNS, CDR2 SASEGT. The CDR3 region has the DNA TGTGCCAGCAGTGAAGATCAGACTAGGGTCTACGAGCAGTACTTC. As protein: CASSEDQTRVYEQYF.

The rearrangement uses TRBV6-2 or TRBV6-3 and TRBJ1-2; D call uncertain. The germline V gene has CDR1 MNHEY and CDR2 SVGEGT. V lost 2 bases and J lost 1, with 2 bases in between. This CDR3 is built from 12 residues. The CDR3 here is CASSYRNYGYTF. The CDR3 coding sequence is TGTGCCAGCAGTTACCGTAACTATGGCTACACCTTC.

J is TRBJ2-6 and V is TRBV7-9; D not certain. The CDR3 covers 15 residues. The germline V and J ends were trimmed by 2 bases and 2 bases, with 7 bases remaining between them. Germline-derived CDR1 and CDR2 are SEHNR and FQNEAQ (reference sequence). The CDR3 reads CASSLRVAGANVLTF. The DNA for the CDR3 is TGTGCCAGCAGCTTACGGGTCGCTGGGGCCAACGTCCTGACTTTC.

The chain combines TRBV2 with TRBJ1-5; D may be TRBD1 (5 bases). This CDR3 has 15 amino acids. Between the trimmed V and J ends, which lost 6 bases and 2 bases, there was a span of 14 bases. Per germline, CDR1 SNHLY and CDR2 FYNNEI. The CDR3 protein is CASRAGRGGNQPQHF. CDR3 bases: TGTGCCAGCAGGGCAGGGCGTGGGGGCAATCAGCCCCAGCATTTT. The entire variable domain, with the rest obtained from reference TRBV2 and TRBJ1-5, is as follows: EPEVTQTPSHQVTQMGQEVILRCVPISNHLYFYWYRQILGQKVEFLVSFYNNEISEKSEIFDDQFSVERPDGSNFTLKIRSTKLEDSAMYFCASRAGRGGNQPQHFGDGTRLSIL.

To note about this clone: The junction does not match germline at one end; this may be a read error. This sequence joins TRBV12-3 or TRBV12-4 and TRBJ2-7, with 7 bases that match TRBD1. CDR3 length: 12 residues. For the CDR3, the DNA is TGTGCCAGCAGTTTTGTCCCGGGACAGCCAAAATTC. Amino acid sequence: CASSFVPGQPKF.

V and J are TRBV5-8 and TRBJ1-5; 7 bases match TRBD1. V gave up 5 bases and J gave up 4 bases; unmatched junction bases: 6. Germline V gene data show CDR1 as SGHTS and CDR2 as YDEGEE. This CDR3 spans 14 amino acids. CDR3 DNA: TGTGCCAGCAGGTGGACAGGCTTAAATCAGCCCCAGCATTTT. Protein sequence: CASRWTGLNQPQHF.

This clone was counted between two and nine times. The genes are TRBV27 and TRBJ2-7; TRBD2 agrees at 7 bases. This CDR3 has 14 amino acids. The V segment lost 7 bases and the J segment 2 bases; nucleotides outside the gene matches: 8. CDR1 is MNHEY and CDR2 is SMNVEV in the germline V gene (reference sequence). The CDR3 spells CASNPGGRAYEQYF. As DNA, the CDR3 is TGTGCCAGCAATCCTGGCGGGAGAGCCTACGAGCAGTACTTC.

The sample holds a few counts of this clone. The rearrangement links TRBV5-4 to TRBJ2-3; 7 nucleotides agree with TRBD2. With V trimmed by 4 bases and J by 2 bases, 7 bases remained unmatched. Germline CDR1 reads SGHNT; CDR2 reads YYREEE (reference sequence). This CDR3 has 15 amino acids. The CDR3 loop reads CASSTRLASTDTQYF. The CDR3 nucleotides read TGTGCCAGCAGCACCCGACTAGCTTCCACAGATACGCAGTATTTT.

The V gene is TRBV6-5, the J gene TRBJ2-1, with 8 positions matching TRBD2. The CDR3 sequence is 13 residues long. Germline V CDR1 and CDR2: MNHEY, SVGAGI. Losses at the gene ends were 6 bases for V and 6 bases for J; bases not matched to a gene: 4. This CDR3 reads CASSPGLANEQFF. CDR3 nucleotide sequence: TGTGCCAGCAGCCCAGGACTAGCCAATGAGCAGTTCTTC.

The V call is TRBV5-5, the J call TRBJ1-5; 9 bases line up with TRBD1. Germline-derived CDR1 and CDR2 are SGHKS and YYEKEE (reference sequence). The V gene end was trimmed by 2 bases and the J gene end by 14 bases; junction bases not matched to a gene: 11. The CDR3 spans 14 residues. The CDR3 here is CASSFSDLDRGKHF. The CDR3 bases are TGTGCCAGCAGCTTCAGTGACTTGGACAGGGGTAAGCATTTT. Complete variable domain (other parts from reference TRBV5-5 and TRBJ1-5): DAGVTQSPTHLIKTRGQQVTLRCSPISGHKSVSWYQQVLGQGPQFIFQYYEKEERGRGNFPDRFSARQFPNYSSELNVNALLLGDSALYLCASSFSDLDRGKHFGDGTRLSIL.

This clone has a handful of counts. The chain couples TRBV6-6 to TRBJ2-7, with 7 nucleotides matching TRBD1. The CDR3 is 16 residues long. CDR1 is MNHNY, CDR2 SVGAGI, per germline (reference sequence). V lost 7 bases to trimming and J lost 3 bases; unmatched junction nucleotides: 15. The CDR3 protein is CASKLFPDRSRYEQYF. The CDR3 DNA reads TGTGCCAGCAAGCTCTTTCCGGACAGGTCCCGCTACGAGCAGTACTTC.

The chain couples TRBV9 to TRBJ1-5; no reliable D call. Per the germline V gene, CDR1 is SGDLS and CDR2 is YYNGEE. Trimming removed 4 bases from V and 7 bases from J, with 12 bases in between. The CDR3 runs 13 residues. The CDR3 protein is CASSIAVGQPQHF. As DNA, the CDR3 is TGTGCCAGCAGCATAGCCGTTGGCCAGCCCCAGCATTTT.

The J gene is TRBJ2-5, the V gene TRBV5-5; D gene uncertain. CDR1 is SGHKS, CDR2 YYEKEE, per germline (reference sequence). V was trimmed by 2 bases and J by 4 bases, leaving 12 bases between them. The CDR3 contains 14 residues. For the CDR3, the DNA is TGTGCCAGCAGCTTTAAGTGGGCTGGAGAGACCCAGTACTTC. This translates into CASSFKWAGETQYF. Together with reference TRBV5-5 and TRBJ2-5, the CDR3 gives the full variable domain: DAGVTQSPTHLIKTRGQQVTLRCSPISGHKSVSWYQQVLGQGPQFIFQYYEKEERGRGNFPDRFSARQFPNYSSELNVNALLLGDSALYLCASSFKWAGETQYFGPGTRLLVL.

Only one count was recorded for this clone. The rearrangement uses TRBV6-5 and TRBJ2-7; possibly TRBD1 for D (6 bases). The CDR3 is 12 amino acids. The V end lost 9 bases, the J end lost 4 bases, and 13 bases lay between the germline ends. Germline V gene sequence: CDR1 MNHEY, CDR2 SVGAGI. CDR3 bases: TGTGCCAGGGCGGCACAGGGATACGAGCAGTACGTC. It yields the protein CARAAQGYEQYV.

The CDR3 loop reads CASSSGTSLNQETQYF. Here the CDR3 DNA reads TGTGCCAGCAGCTCGGGGACTAGCCTGAACCAAGAGACCCAGTACTTC. The chain links TRBV7-9 to TRBJ2-5, with 9 bases identical to TRBD2. The CDR3 covers 16 residues. Germline CDR1 is SEHNR and CDR2 is FQNEAQ (reference sequence). The J segment lost 0 bases and the V segment lost 4 bases, leaving 6 bases of the junction unmatched.

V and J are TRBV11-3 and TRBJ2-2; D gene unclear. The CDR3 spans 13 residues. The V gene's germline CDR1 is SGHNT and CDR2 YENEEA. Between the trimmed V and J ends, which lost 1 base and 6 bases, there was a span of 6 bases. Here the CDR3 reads CASSLAFAGELFF. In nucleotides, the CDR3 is TGTGCCAGCAGCTTAGCCTTCGCCGGGGAGCTGTTTTTT.